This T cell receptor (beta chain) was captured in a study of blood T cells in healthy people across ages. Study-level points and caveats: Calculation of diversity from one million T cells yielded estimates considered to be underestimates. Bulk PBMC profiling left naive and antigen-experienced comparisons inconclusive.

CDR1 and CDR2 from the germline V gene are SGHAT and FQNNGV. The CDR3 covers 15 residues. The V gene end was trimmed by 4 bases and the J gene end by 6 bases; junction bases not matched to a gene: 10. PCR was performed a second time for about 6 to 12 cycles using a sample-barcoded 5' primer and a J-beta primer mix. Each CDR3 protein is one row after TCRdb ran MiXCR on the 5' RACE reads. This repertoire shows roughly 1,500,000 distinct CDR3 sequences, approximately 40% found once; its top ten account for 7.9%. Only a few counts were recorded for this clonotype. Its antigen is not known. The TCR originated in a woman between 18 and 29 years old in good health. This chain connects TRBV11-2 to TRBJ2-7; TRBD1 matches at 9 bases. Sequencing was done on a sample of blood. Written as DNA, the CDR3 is TGTGCCAGCAGCTCACCCGGACAGGGGACGGCCGAGCAGTACTTC. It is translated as CASSSPGQGTAEQYF.